This T cell receptor (beta chain) was identified during a study of technical replicates of blood from several donors. Profiling relied on immunoSEQ multiplex PCR, and the TCRdb table lists in-frame clones only, not all of them. The data contain about 69,000 clones, around nine tenths of them singletons. The CDR3 extends over 14 amino acids. CDR1 LGHNA and CDR2 YNFKEQ come from the germline V gene. V dropped 3 bases and J dropped 7 bases, with 15 bases sitting between them. This sequence was found in a human donor in good health. Some clones in this sample may be carry-over from other donors' samples. Specimen: PBMCs. The V and J genes are TRBV4-2 and TRBJ1-2, with D maybe TRBD1 (6 bases). This CDR3 reads CASSQPGQRVGYTF. In nucleotides, the CDR3 is TGTGCCAGCAGCCAGCCGGGACAACGGGTTGGCTACACCTTC.